The 11 T cell receptor beta chains reported below all come from one sample, sequenced in a study of shared clonotypes between healthy human individuals. Only in-frame clones appear in the TCRdb table, and some are missing; sequencing was by immunoSEQ multiplex PCR. The top ten clones hold roughly 1.5% of a sample with about a million clones, approximately 80% of them seen once. Sequenced: memory CD4+ T cells sorted from blood. Specified subset: CD45RA-negative fraction. The receptors were sampled from a man between 18 and 29 years old in good health.

This chain links TRBV19 with TRBJ2-7, with 8 positions matching TRBD1. CDR1 is LNHDA and CDR2 is SQIVND in the germline V gene (reference sequence). V lost 4 bases and J lost 0; bases outside the gene matches: 8. CDR3 length equals 16 residues. CDR3 in amino acids: CASSTYRQGSSYEQYF. CDR3 bases: TGTGCCAGTAGTACCTACCGACAGGGGAGCTCCTACGAGCAGTACTTC.

The rearrangement joins TRBV5-4 to TRBJ2-6, with D perhaps given as TRBD1 or TRBD2 (5 bases each). The CDR3 has 19 residues. The germline V gene encodes CDR1 SGHNT and CDR2 YYREEE (reference sequence). V lost 4 bases and J 2 bases, leaving 22 bases between the germline ends. The CDR3 bases are TGTGCCAGCAGCAAACTGACAGTCCCCCGGGGCCCTGGGGCCAACGTCCTGACTTTC. This encodes CASSKLTVPRGPGANVLTF. The full variable domain, rest sourced from reference TRBV5-4 and TRBJ2-6, is ETGVTQSPTHLIKTRGQQVTLRCSSQSGHNTVSWYQQALGQGPQFIFQYYREEENGRGNFPPRFSGLQFPNYSSELNVNALELDDSALYLCASSKLTVPRGPGANVLTFGAGSRLTVL.

J is TRBJ2-3 and V is TRBV6-5; D is unresolved. The CDR3 contains 15 residues. The V end lost 1 base, the J end lost 1 base, and 9 bases lay between the germline ends. Germline V gene sequence: CDR1 MNHEY, CDR2 SVGAGI. Here the CDR3 reads CASSYWSVGTDTQYF. CDR3 bases: TGTGCCAGCAGTTACTGGAGCGTAGGCACAGATACGCAGTATTTT.

The table lists this clone with a count of one. This chain connects TRBV6-1 to TRBJ1-3; unclear D gene. The CDR3 extends over 15 amino acids. The germline CDR1 and CDR2 sequences are MNHNS and SASEGT. V lost 4 bases to trimming and J lost 0 bases, with 10 bases between them. Written as DNA, the CDR3 is TGTGCCAGCAGTGTAGGACCGAGCTCTGGAAACACCATATATTTT. Translation: CASSVGPSSGNTIYF.

This chain joins TRBV6-5 and TRBJ2-7, with TRBD1 matching 8 bases. Germline loops: CDR1 MNHEY, CDR2 SVGAGI. V lost 7 bases to trimming and J lost 2 bases; unmatched junction nucleotides: 10. The CDR3 totals 15 residues. The CDR3 DNA is TGTGCCAGCACCCGGACAGGGTTTGGGACCTACGAGCAGTACTTC. It specifies CASTRTGFGTYEQYF.

This clone was recorded once. This rearrangement joins TRBV28 to TRBJ2-7, with 7 bases lining up with TRBD2. This CDR3 contains 16 residues. Trimming at V came to 6 bases and at J to 0 bases, leaving 11 bases not matched to a gene. The germline gives CDR1 MDHEN, CDR2 SYDVKM. DNA of the CDR3: TGTGCCAGCAGCCGCGGCGGCGGGGGTGGCTCCTACGAGCAGTACTTC. Translated: CASSRGGGGGSYEQYF. Full variable domain (outside the CDR3, taken from reference TRBV28 and TRBJ2-7): DVKVTQSSRYLVKRTGEKVFLECVQDMDHENMFWYRQDPGLGLRLIYFSYDVKMKEKGDIPEGYSVSREKKERFSLILESASTNQTSMYLCASSRGGGGGSYEQYFGPGTRLTVT.

J is TRBJ2-5 and V is TRBV27; D is possibly TRBD1 or TRBD2 (5 bases each). The V gene's germline CDR1 is MNHEY and CDR2 SMNVEV (reference sequence). V dropped 2 bases and J dropped 4 bases, with 14 bases sitting between them. The CDR3 is made up of 15 amino acids. CDR3 protein: CASSLRAVGGETQYF. For the CDR3, the DNA is TGTGCCAGCAGTTTACGTGCTGTTGGGGGAGAGACCCAGTACTTC.

The sample holds a few counts of this clone. The chain links TRBV9 to TRBJ1-6, with no clear D. The CDR3 sequence is 16 residues long. Germline V gene sequence: CDR1 SGDLS, CDR2 YYNGEE. V was pared by 3 bases and J by 0 bases, with 10 bases between. CDR3 DNA: TGTGCCAGCAGCGGGGGAACCAGCTCCTATAATTCACCCCTCCACTTT. It translates to CASSGGTSSYNSPLHF.

This sequence joins TRBV7-3 and TRBJ1-2, with TRBD1 matching over 7 bases. Germline trimming cut 5 bases from V and 1 base from J; bases unmatched to any gene: 7. Germline CDR1 and CDR2: SGHTA and FQGTGA. This CDR3 is 15 amino acids long. The DNA of the CDR3 is TGTGCCAGCAGCCCTGGGACAGCGAATAACTATGGCTACACCTTC. Translating gives CASSPGTANNYGYTF.

The chain combines TRBV9 with TRBJ1-6; D uncertain. This CDR3 is built from 13 residues. Germline CDR1 reads SGDLS; CDR2 reads YYNGEE. V was clipped by 3 bases and J by 6 bases, with 7 bases between them. CDR3 residues: CASSGDLNSPLHF. CDR3 nucleotides: TGTGCCAGCAGCGGGGATCTTAATTCACCCCTCCACTTT.

V usage is TRBV7-2 and J usage is TRBJ2-7; D is uncertain. The CDR3 loop spans 12 amino acids. V dropped 5 bases and J dropped 1 base, with 6 bases sitting between them. Looked up from germline, CDR1 is SGHTA and CDR2 is FQGNSA. The CDR3 bases are TGTGCCAGCAGCCGGCTTTCCTACGAGCAGTACTTC. Translation: CASSRLSYEQYF.